The 26 T cell receptor beta chains in this list originate from one sample, sequenced in a study of T and B cells in COVID-19 patients. TRB rearrangements were amplified by multiplex PCR with BIOMED2 TRB-A/B primers. Using its own MiXCR run on the multiplex PCR reads, TCRdb lists one record per CDR3 protein. Of around 30,000 distinct CDR3 sequences in the sample, 32% were seen once. TRB was amplified from around 250-500 ng of blood genomic DNA. The sequenced material came from blood. The source is a human donor who had recovered from COVID-19.

The chain employs TRBV12-3 or TRBV12-4 and TRBJ2-2; 10 bases agree with TRBD2. The CDR3 sequence is 14 residues long. The V and J ends lost 10 bases and 7 bases, in that order; junction bases with no gene match: 9. CDR3 nucleotide sequence: TGTGCCACCAAGCGGGGGGGCGGTTTCGGGGAGCTGTTTTTT. Translated: CATKRGGGFGELFF.

This clonotype showed up many times. This chain uses TRBV15 with TRBJ2-7; the match to TRBD2 covers 13 bases. CDR3 length: 16 residues. V trimming: 3 bases; J trimming: 3 bases; junction bases outside the gene matches: 5. Germline-derived CDR1 and CDR2 are LNHNV and YYDKDF (reference sequence). The CDR3 bases are TGTGCCACCAGCAGGGGGGGGACTAGCGGGAACTACGAGCAGTACTTC. Amino acids: CATSRGGTSGNYEQYF. Full variable domain (outside the CDR3, taken from reference TRBV15 and TRBJ2-7): DAMVIQNPRYQVTQFGKPVTLSCSQTLNHNVMYWYQQKSSQAPKLLFHYYDKDFNNEADTPDNFQSRRPNTSFCFLDIRSPGLGDTAMYLCATSRGGTSGNYEQYFGPGTRLTVT.

The chain couples TRBV5-4 to TRBJ2-7; 10 bases match TRBD2. The CDR3 is made up of 16 amino acids. Germline trimming cut 2 bases from V and 2 bases from J; bases unmatched to any gene: 7. CDR1 and CDR2 (germline): SGHNT, YYREEE (reference sequence). The CDR3 sequence is CASSFRVAGGPYEQYF. CDR3 sequence (DNA): TGTGCCAGCAGCTTTAGAGTAGCGGGGGGTCCCTACGAGCAGTACTTC.

This clonotype has more than one count but fewer than ten. CDR3 nucleotides: TGTGCCTGCCGGGGGCTATTGGATGAGCAGTTCTTC. This sequence encodes CACRGLLDEQFF. The V call is TRBV27, the J call TRBJ2-1, with D tentatively TRBD1 or TRBD2 (6 bases each). The CDR3 has 12 amino acids. The V and J ends lost 11 bases and 8 bases respectively, with 16 bases between them. Germline loops: CDR1 MNHEY, CDR2 SMNVEV (reference sequence).

The chain is built from TRBV6-4 and TRBJ1-1; D is ambiguous. Trimming pared 8 bases from V and 1 base from J, leaving 11 bases between. This CDR3 comprises 13 residues. From germline, CDR1 is MRHNA and CDR2 SNTAGT. CDR3 nucleotides: TGTGCCAGCCGGGCTAGCGGGAACACTGAAGCTTTCTTT. Translated: CASRASGNTEAFF.

This clonotype was counted only a few times. This sequence joins TRBV6-1 and TRBJ2-2; D gene unclear. The CDR3 is 13 residues long. The germline V gene has CDR1 MNHNS and CDR2 SASEGT. The V gene lost 2 bases and the J gene lost 4 bases, with 5 bases spanning the gap. The CDR3 protein is CASSESGTGELFF. CDR3 coding DNA: TGTGCCAGCAGTGAATCAGGCACCGGGGAGCTGTTTTTT.

V and J are TRBV6-6 and TRBJ2-7; D is ambiguous. CDR3 length: 10 amino acids. Germline-derived CDR1 and CDR2 are MNHNY and SVGAGI (reference sequence). V lost 10 bases and J lost 1, with 5 bases in between. The CDR3 loop is CATASYEQYF. CDR3 sequence (DNA): TGTGCCACCGCTTCCTACGAGCAGTACTTC.

The V call is TRBV19, the J call TRBJ1-5; no firm D call. This CDR3 contains 15 residues. The germline V gene encodes CDR1 LNHDA and CDR2 SQIVND (reference sequence). Trimming cost V 5 bases and J 0 bases, with 11 bases left between them. The CDR3 here is CASSVGLYSNQPQHF. The CDR3 DNA sequence: TGTGCCAGTAGTGTAGGACTTTATAGCAATCAGCCCCAGCATTTT. Full variable domain (outside the CDR3, taken from reference TRBV19 and TRBJ1-5): DGGITQSPKYLFRKEGQNVTLSCEQNLNHDAMYWYRQDPGQGLRLIYYSQIVNDFQKGDIAEGYSVSREKKESFPLTVTSAQKNPTAFYLCASSVGLYSNQPQHFGDGTRLSIL.

The rearrangement links TRBV11-1 to TRBJ2-3; tentative D call: TRBD2 (6 bases). The V end lost 2 bases, the J end lost 2 bases, and 14 bases lay between the germline ends. Germline CDR1 is SGHAT and CDR2 is FQDESV (reference sequence). The CDR3 consists of 16 residues. The CDR3 here is CASSLSGGATTDTQYF. In DNA form, the CDR3 reads TGTGCCAGCAGCTTATCCGGGGGAGCCACCACAGATACGCAGTATTTT.

This sequence joins TRBV5-5 and TRBJ1-5; tentative D call: TRBD1 (5 bases). Per the germline V gene, CDR1 is SGHKS and CDR2 is YYEKEE (reference sequence). With 2 bases removed from V and 6 bases from J, the gap between germline ends came to 15 bases. The CDR3 loop spans 15 amino acids. The CDR3 coding sequence is TGTGCCAGCAGCTTTGGGGAGGGGAGGAGTCAGCCCCAGCATTTT. Translation: CASSFGEGRSQPQHF.

This clonotype is categorized as medium-sized (0.01 to 0.1%). This chain connects TRBV19 to TRBJ1-6; 9 positions agree with TRBD1. The CDR3 runs 15 residues. Germline CDR1 and CDR2: LNHDA and SQIVND (reference sequence). V gave up 5 bases and J gave up 8 bases; unmatched junction bases: 7. DNA for the CDR3: TGTGCCAGTAGTCGACCAGGGACAGGGTATTCACCCCTCCACTTT. Its translation: CASSRPGTGYSPLHF.

A few counts support this clonotype. The chain uses TRBV7-2 and TRBJ2-5; D is ambiguous. V lost 4 bases and J 5 bases, leaving 14 bases between the germline ends. The CDR3 extends over 14 amino acids. Germline values: CDR1 SGHTA, CDR2 FQGNSA. CDR3: CASSSPGDLETQYF. The CDR3 DNA sequence: TGTGCCAGCAGCTCGCCGGGCGATTTGGAGACCCAGTACTTC.

This clonotype was counted many times. The chain recombines TRBV15 with TRBJ2-7; D is unclear. The CDR3 contains 13 residues. V gave up 9 bases and J gave up 2 bases, with 14 bases separating them. Germline CDR1 LNHNV, CDR2 YYDKDF (reference sequence). The CDR3, as DNA: TGTGCCACTGCCCCGGGCAGTACCTACGAGCAGTACTTC. Translated: CATAPGSTYEQYF.

The CDR3 bases are TGTGCCAGCAGCTTGCGGGGGACTGGGGCCAACGTCCTGACTTTC. It encodes CASSLRGTGANVLTF. The genes are TRBV5-6 and TRBJ2-6, with D perhaps matching TRBD2 (6 bases). The CDR3 sequence is 15 residues long. Germline CDR1 SGHDT, CDR2 YYEEEE. V shed 1 base and J shed 2 bases, with 7 bases lying between them.

V usage is TRBV12-3 or TRBV12-4 and J usage is TRBJ1-5, with D tentatively TRBD1 (5 bases). The CDR3 is made up of 12 amino acids. Deletions cut 3 bases from V and 12 bases from J, with 12 bases between. The CDR3 protein is CASSFSGGDQHF. Written as DNA, the CDR3 is TGTGCCAGCAGTTTTTCCGGAGGGGACCAGCATTTT.

This clonotype turned up a few times. This rearrangement joins TRBV27 to TRBJ1-5; D might be TRBD1 (6 bases). Germline values: CDR1 MNHEY, CDR2 SMNVEV (reference sequence). The CDR3 has 15 residues. V lost 8 bases, J lost 3 bases, and 17 bases lay in between. CDR3 amino acids: CASGPSPGVNQPQHF. The CDR3 DNA reads TGTGCCAGCGGACCCTCCCCAGGGGTCAATCAGCCCCAGCATTTT.

The CDR3 reads CATSDSPAAGGHNEQYF. Written as DNA, the CDR3 is TGTGCCACCAGTGATTCTCCCGCGGCAGGGGGTCACAACGAGCAGTACTTC. This chain uses TRBV24-1 with TRBJ2-7, with 7 bases fitting TRBD1. This CDR3 comprises 17 residues. Trimming took 2 bases from V and 5 from J; bases not matched to a gene: 14. Germline V gene sequence: CDR1 KGHDR, CDR2 SFDVKD.

This clonotype has ten or more counts. The rearrangement joins TRBV27 to TRBJ2-1; 8 bases line up with TRBD2. V shed 7 bases, J shed 4 bases, and the junction held 12 bases outside the gene matches. Germline V gene data show CDR1 as MNHEY and CDR2 as SMNVEV (reference sequence). CDR3 length: 16 residues. CDR3: CASKILSGTVYNEQFF. CDR3 bases: TGTGCCAGCAAGATTCTTAGCGGGACGGTATACAATGAGCAGTTCTTC.

In its sample, this clonotype was seen a few times. The V gene is TRBV11-2, the J gene TRBJ1-5; unclear D gene. This CDR3 spans 15 amino acids. V lost 4 bases, J lost 5 bases, and 15 bases lay in between. Per germline, CDR1 SGHAT and CDR2 FQNNGV. CDR3 protein: CASSSPRRPDQPQHF. The CDR3 DNA reads as TGTGCCAGCAGCTCCCCTAGGCGGCCGGATCAGCCCCAGCATTTT.

Comments on this clonotype: One base away lies a much larger clone, so this may be a sequencing read error. V is TRBV29-1 and J is TRBJ1-2; TRBD1 might be the D (6 bases). Germline CDR1 is SQVTM and CDR2 is ANQGSEA. This CDR3 is 15 amino acids long. The V gene lost 7 bases and the J gene lost 4 bases, with 22 bases spanning the gap. DNA of the CDR3: TGCAGCGCCACGTTGGGGCCGGGGGCGGGCTATGGCTACACCTTC. Its translation: CSATLGPGAGYGYTF.

This clonotype appeared a few times. This rearrangement joins TRBV5-4 to TRBJ2-1; D gene ambiguous. With 4 bases removed from V and 0 bases from J, the gap between germline ends came to 14 bases. From germline, CDR1 is SGHNT and CDR2 YYREEE (reference sequence). This CDR3 is 16 amino acids long. The CDR3 here is CASSDSRTRSYNEQFF. The CDR3, as DNA: TGTGCCAGCAGCGACTCACGAACCCGCTCCTACAATGAGCAGTTCTTC. Together with reference TRBV5-4 and TRBJ2-1, the CDR3 gives the full variable domain: ETGVTQSPTHLIKTRGQQVTLRCSSQSGHNTVSWYQQALGQGPQFIFQYYREEENGRGNFPPRFSGLQFPNYSSELNVNALELDDSALYLCASSDSRTRSYNEQFFGPGTRLTVL.

This clonotype was counted once. The chain combines TRBV5-1 with TRBJ2-3, with 9 bases matching TRBD1. TRBJ2-7 matches the DNA end more closely, so the J call is doubtful. The CDR3 totals 15 residues. Germline V lookup: CDR1 SGHRS, CDR2 YFSETQ. The CDR3, as DNA: TGCGCCAGCAGCGACGGGGACAGGGTAAAATACGAGCAGTACTTC. Protein product: CASSDGDRVKYEQYF.

The chain joins TRBV29-1 to TRBJ2-7; 16 bases fit TRBD2. The germline CDR1 and CDR2 sequences are SQVTM and ANQGSEA. The CDR3 is 17 residues long. V was clipped by 0 bases and J by 2 bases; unmatched bases: 4. The DNA of the CDR3 is TGCAGCGTTGAAGATCCCGGGACTAGCGGGAGGGCCTACGAGCAGTACTTC. Protein product: CSVEDPGTSGRAYEQYF.

The chain uses TRBV19 and TRBJ2-3; 14 bases are shared with TRBD2. The V and J ends lost 9 bases and 4 bases, in that order; junction bases with no gene match: 12. The CDR3 contains 17 residues. Germline V gives CDR1 LNHDA, CDR2 SQIVND (reference sequence). The CDR3: CASKGGLAGVTPDTQYF. The CDR3 region has the DNA TGTGCCAGCAAGGGGGGACTAGCGGGAGTTACCCCAGATACGCAGTATTTT.

The table lists this clonotype with a few counts. The J gene is TRBJ2-2, the V gene TRBV7-2; no definite D call. Trimming took off 5 bases at V and 0 bases at J, with 4 bases between the two ends. CDR3 length: 13 amino acids. The germline gives CDR1 SGHTA, CDR2 FQGNSA. In nucleotides, the CDR3 is TGTGCCAGCAGCCTAACGAACACCGGGGAGCTGTTTTTT. Amino acids: CASSLTNTGELFF.

The sample holds a few counts of this clonotype. V and J are TRBV15 and TRBJ1-6; a weak D match, TRBD1 (6 bases). V gave up 0 bases and J gave up 9 bases, with 15 bases separating them. CDR1 LNHNV and CDR2 YYDKDF come from the germline V gene (reference sequence). The CDR3 covers 16 residues. The CDR3 loop is CATSRDRGRSGSPLHF. CDR3 bases: TGTGCCACCAGCAGAGATAGGGGGAGAAGCGGTTCACCCCTCCACTTT.